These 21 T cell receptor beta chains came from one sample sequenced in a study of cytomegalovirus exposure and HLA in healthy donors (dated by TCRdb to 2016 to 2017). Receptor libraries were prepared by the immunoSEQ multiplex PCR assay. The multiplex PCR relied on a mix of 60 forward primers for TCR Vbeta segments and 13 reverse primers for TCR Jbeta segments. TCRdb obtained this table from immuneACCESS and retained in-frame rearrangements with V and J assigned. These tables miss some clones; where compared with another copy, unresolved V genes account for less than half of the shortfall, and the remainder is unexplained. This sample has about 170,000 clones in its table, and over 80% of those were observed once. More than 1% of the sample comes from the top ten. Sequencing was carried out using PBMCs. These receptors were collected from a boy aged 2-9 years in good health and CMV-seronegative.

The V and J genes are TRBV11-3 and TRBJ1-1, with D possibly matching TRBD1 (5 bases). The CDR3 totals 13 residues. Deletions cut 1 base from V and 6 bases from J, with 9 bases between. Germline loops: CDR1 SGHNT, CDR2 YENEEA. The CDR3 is CASSLGTGAEAFF. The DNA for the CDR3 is TGTGCCAGCAGCTTAGGTACGGGGGCTGAAGCTTTCTTT.

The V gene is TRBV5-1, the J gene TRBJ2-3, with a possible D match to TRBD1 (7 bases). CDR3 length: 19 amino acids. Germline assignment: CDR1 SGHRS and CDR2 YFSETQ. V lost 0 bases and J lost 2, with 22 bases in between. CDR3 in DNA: TGCGCCAGCAGCTTGGGCCCCGCGGGGACAGCTATCAACACAGATACGCAGTATTTT. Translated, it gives CASSLGPAGTAINTDTQYF.

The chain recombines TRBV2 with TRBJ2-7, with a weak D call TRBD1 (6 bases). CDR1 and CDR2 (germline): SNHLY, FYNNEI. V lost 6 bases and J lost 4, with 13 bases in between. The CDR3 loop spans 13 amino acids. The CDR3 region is CASSGTRDYEQYF. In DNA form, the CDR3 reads TGTGCCAGCAGCGGGACACGGGATTACGAGCAGTACTTC. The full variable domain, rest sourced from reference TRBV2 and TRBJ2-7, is EPEVTQTPSHQVTQMGQEVILRCVPISNHLYFYWYRQILGQKVEFLVSFYNNEISEKSEIFDDQFSVERPDGSNFTLKIRSTKLEDSAMYFCASSGTRDYEQYFGPGTRLTVT.

The CDR3 DNA reads TGTGCCAGCAGTTACACCCTGACAGACCTCAAAAACATTCAGTACTTC. The encoded protein is CASSYTLTDLKNIQYF. The chain joins TRBV6-5 to TRBJ2-4; weak D call: TRBD1 (5 bases). V lost 2 bases and J lost 3, with 14 bases in between. This CDR3 region has 16 residues. CDR1 and CDR2 (germline): MNHEY, SVGAGI.

CDR3 DNA sequence: TGTGCCAGCAGTGGGGGGGATAACTATGGCTACACCTTC. Translating it yields CASSGGDNYGYTF. The V gene is TRBV6-1, the J gene TRBJ1-2; D is possibly TRBD1 (5 bases). V lost 4 bases, J lost 1 base, and 7 bases lay in between. The CDR3 covers 13 residues. CDR1 MNHNS and CDR2 SASEGT come from the germline V gene.

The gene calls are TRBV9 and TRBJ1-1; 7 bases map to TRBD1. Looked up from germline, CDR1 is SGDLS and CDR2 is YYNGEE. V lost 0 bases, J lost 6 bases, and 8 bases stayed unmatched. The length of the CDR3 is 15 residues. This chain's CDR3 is CASSVATGAAAEAFF. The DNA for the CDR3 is TGTGCCAGCAGCGTAGCAACAGGGGCGGCCGCTGAAGCTTTCTTT.

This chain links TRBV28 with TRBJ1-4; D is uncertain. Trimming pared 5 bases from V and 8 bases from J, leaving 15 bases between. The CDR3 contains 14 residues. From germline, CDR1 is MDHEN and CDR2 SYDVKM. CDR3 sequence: CASSPPRSGEKLFF. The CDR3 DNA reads TGTGCCAGCAGTCCGCCCCGGAGTGGCGAAAAACTGTTTTTT.

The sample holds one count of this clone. The CDR3 is CASSLAASGAPYNEQFF. CDR3 in DNA: TGTGCCAGCAGCTTAGCAGCTAGCGGAGCCCCGTACAATGAGCAGTTCTTC. The chain links TRBV7-2 to TRBJ2-1, with 7 bases matching TRBD2. Germline loops: CDR1 SGHTA, CDR2 FQGNSA. Trimming took 0 bases from V and 4 from J; bases not matched to a gene: 9. There are 17 residues in the CDR3.

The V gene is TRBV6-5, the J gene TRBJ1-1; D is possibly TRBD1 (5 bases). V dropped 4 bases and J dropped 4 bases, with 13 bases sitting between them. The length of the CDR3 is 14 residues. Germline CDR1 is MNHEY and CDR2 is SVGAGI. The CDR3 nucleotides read TGTGCCAGCAGTTTTCCGGGGGAAGGCACTGAAGCTTTCTTT. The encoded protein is CASSFPGEGTEAFF.

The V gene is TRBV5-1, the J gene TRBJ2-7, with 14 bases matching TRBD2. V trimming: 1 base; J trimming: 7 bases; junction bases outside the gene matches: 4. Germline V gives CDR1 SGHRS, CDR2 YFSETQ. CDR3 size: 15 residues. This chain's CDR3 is CASSLLGLAGEEQYF. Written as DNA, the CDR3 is TGCGCCAGCAGCTTGTTGGGACTAGCGGGAGAAGAGCAGTACTTC. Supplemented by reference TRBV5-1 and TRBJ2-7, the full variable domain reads KAGVTQTPRYLIKTRGQQVTLSCSPISGHRSVSWYQQTPGQGLQFLFEYFSETQRNKGNFPGRFSGRQFSNSRSEMNVSTLELGDSALYLCASSLLGLAGEEQYFGPGTRLTVT.

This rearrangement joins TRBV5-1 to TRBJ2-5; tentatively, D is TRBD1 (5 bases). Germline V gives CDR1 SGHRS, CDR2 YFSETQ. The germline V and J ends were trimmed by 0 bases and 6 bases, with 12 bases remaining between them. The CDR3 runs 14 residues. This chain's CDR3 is CASSLAPGMKTQYF. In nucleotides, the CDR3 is TGCGCCAGCAGCTTGGCCCCAGGGATGAAGACCCAGTACTTC.

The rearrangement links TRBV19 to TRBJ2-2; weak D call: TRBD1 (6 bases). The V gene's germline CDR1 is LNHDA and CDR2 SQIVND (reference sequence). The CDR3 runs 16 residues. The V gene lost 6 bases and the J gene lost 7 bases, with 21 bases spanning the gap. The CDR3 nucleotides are TGTGCCAGTAGCCTGGGGGCTACGTTCGGGGTCGGGGAGCTGTTTTTT. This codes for CASSLGATFGVGELFF.

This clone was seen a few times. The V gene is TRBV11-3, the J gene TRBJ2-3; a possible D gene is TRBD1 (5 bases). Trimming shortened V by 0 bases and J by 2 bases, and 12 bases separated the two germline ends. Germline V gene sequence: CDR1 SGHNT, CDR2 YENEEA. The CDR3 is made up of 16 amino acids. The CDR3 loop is CASSLDPLTDTDTQYF. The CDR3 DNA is TGTGCCAGCAGCTTAGACCCATTGACAGACACAGATACGCAGTATTTT.

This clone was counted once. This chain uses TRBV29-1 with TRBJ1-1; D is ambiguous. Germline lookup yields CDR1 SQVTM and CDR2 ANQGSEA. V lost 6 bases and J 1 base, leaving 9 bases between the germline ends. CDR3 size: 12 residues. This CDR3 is CSVAGKNTEAFF. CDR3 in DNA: TGCAGCGTGGCCGGGAAGAACACTGAAGCTTTCTTT.

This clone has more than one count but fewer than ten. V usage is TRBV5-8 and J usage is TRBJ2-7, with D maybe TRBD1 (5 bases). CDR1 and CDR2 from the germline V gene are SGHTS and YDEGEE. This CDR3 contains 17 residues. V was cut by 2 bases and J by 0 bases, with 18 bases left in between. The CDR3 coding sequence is TGTGCCAGCAGCTTAGTACTGGGCAGGGAAGTCTCCTACGAGCAGTACGTC. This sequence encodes CASSLVLGREVSYEQYV.

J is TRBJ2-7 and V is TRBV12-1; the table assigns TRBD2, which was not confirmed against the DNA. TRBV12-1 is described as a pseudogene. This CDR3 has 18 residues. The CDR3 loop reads CASSPRESSGTLSYEQYF. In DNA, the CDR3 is TGTGCCAGCAGCCCCCGGGAATCTAGCGGGACGCTCTCCTACGAGCAGTACTTC.

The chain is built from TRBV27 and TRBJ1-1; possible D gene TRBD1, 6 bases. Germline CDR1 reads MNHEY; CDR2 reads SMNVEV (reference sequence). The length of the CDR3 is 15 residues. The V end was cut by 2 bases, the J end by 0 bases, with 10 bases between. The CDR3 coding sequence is TGTGCCAGCAGTTTACTCGGACAGATGAACACTGAAGCTTTCTTT. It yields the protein CASSLLGQMNTEAFF.

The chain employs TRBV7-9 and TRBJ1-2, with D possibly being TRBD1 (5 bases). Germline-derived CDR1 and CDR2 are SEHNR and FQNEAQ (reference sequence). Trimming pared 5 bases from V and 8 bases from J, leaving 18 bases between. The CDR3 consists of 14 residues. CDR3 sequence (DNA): TGTGCCAGCAGCCGACCCGCCGGGGGGGAGGGCTACACCTTC. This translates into CASSRPAGGEGYTF. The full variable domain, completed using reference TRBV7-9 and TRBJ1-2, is DTGVSQNPRHKITKRGQNVTFRCDPISEHNRLYWYRQTLGQGPEFLTYFQNEAQLEKSRLLSDRFSAERPKGSFSTLEIQRTEQGDSAMYLCASSRPAGGEGYTFGSGTRLTVV.

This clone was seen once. CDR3 in DNA: TGCGCCAGCAGCCAAGATCTACAGGTTCCTTATGGCTACACCTTC. Its protein is CASSQDLQVPYGYTF. V is TRBV4-3 and J is TRBJ1-2, with D possibly TRBD1 on 5 matching bases. This CDR3 is 15 amino acids long. CDR1 and CDR2 from the germline V gene are LGHNA and YSLEER. The V gene lost 0 bases and the J gene lost 5 bases, with 13 bases spanning the gap.

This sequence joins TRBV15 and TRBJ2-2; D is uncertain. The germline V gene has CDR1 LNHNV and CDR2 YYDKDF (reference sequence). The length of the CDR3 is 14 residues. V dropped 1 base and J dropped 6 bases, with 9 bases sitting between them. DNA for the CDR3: TGTGCCACCAGCAGAGGTGGGCTGGCCGGGGAGCTGTTTTTT. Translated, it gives CATSRGGLAGELFF.

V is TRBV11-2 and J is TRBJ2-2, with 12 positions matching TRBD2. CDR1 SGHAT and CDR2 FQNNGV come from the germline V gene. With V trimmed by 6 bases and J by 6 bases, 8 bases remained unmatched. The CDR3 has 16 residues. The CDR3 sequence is CASSPLAGGHAGELFF. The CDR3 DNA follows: TGTGCCAGCAGTCCCCTAGCGGGGGGGCATGCCGGGGAGCTGTTTTTT.